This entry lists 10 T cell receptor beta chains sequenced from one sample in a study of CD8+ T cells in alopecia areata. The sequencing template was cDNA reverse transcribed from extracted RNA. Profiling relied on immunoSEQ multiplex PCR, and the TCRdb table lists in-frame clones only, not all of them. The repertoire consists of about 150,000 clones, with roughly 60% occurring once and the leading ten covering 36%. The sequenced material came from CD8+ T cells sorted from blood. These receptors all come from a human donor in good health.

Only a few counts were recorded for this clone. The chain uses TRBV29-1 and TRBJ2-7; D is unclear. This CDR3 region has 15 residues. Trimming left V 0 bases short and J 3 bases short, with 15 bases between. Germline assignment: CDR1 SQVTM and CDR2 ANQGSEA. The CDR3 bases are TGCAGCGTTGAAGACCCGAGAGCATTAGGCTACGAGCAGTACTTC. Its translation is CSVEDPRALGYEQYF.

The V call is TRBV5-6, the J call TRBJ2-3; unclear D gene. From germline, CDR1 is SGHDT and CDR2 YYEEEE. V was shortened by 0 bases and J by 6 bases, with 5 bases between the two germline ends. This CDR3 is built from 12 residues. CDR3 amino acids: CASSLAQDTQYF. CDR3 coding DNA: TGTGCCAGCAGCTTGGCCCAGGATACGCAGTATTTT.

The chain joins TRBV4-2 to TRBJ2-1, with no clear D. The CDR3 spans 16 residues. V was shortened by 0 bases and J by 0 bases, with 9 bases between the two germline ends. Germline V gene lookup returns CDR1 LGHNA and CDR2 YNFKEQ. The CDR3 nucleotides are TGTGCCAGCAGCCAAGACATCCTAAGCTCCTACAATGAGCAGTTCTTC. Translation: CASSQDILSSYNEQFF.

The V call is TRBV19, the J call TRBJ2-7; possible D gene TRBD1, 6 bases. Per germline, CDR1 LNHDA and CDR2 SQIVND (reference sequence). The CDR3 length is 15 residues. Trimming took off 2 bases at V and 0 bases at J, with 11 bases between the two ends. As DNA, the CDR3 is TGTGCCAGTAGTATAACAGGGACCAGCTCCTACGAGCAGTACTTC. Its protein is CASSITGTSSYEQYF.

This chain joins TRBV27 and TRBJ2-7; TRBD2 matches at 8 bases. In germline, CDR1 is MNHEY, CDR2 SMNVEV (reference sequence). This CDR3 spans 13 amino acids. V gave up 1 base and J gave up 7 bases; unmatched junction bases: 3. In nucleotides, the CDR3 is TGTGCCAGCAGTTTATTGGGACTAGGTGAGCAGTACTTC. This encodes CASSLLGLGEQYF.

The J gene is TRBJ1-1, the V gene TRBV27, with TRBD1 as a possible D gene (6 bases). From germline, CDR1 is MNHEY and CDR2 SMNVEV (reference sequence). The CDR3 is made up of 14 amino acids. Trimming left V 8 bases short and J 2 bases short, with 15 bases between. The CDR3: CASRDLDRNTEAFF. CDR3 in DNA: TGTGCCAGCCGTGATTTGGACAGAAACACTGAAGCTTTCTTT.

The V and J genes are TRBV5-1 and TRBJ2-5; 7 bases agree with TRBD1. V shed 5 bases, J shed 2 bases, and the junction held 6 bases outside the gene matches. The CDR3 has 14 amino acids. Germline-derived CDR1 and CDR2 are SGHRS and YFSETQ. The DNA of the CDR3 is TGCGCCAGCAGTCAACCGGGACAGCAAGAGACCCAGTACTTC. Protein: CASSQPGQQETQYF.

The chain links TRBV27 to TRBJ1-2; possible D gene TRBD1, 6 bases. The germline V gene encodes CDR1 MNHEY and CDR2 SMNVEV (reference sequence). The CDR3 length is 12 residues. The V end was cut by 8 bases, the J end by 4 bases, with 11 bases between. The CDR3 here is CASGQGLYGYTF. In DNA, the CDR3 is TGTGCCAGCGGTCAGGGGCTCTATGGCTACACCTTC.

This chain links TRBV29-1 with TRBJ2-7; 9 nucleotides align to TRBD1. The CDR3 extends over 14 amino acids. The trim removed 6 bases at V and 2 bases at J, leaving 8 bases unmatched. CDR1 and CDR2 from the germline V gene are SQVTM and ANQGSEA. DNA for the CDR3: TGCAGCGTAACCGACAGGGGGGGTACCTACGAGCAGTACTTC. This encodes CSVTDRGGTYEQYF.

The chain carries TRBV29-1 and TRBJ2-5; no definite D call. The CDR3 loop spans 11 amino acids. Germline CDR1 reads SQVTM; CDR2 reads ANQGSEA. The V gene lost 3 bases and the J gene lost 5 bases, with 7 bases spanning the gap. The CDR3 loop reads CSVEGSETQYF. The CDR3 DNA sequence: TGCAGCGTTGAGGGTTCGGAGACCCAGTACTTC. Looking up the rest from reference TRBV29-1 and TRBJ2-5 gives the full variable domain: SAVISQKPSRDICQRGTSLTIQCQVDSQVTMMFWYRQQPGQSLTLIATANQGSEATYESGFVIDKFPISRPNLTFSTLTVSNMSPEDSSIYLCSVEGSETQYFGPGTRLLVL.